What follows are 18 T cell receptor beta chains derived from one specimen sequenced in a study of regulatory T cells in long-lasting Graves disease. Time point specified: newly diagnosed GD, antithyroid drugs for less than 3 months. TCR sequences were obtained from RNA taken from PBMCs. Researchers made TCR beta libraries by using iRepertoire HTBI primers and running Arm-PCR on CDR3 regions. TCRdb passed the multiplex PCR reads through MiXCR, listing each CDR3 protein once. The sample records about 540,000 distinct CDR3 sequences, roughly 14% being singletons. This same sample was also taken into another study, of T cells in Graves' hyperthyroidism and ophthalmopathy.

This specimen consisted of peripheral blood mononuclear cells (PBMCs), obtained at new diagnosis, from a patient treated with antithyroid drugs. The receptors originated from a man younger than 40 with Graves disease.

This clonotype appeared many times. This chain joins TRBV2 and TRBJ2-2; TRBD1 matches 11 bases. The CDR3 consists of 15 residues. Germline trimming cut 5 bases from V and 5 bases from J; bases unmatched to any gene: 4. The germline gives CDR1 SNHLY, CDR2 FYNNEI. CDR3 amino acids: CASSSDRGLTGELFF. The CDR3 bases are TGTGCCAGCAGTTCGGACAGGGGGCTTACCGGGGAGCTGTTTTTT.

In this sample, this clonotype turned up many times. The chain carries TRBV12-3 or TRBV12-4 and TRBJ2-7, with TRBD2 matching over 12 bases. The CDR3 extends over 15 amino acids. V lost 7 bases, J lost 5 bases, and 9 bases stayed unmatched. The CDR3 DNA is TGTGCCAGCACCAAGACTAGCGGGAGCTTAAACGAGCAGTACTTC. Protein sequence: CASTKTSGSLNEQYF.

There are a few counts of this clonotype. The chain recombines TRBV15 with TRBJ2-7, with 9 nucleotides matching TRBD2. The CDR3 loop spans 16 amino acids. The J segment lost 8 bases and the V segment lost 0 bases, leaving 11 bases of the junction unmatched. Germline lookup yields CDR1 LNHNV and CDR2 YYDKDF (reference sequence). For the CDR3, the DNA is TGTGCCACCAGCAGAGATATCCGTCTAGCGGGATTGAAGCAGTACTTC. Amino acid sequence: CATSRDIRLAGLKQYF.

The sample holds many counts of this clonotype. One end of the junction fails to match germline, which may point to a read error. The rearrangement uses TRBV5-1 and TRBJ1-3; 7 bases agree with TRBD1. The germline V gene has CDR1 SGHRS and CDR2 YFSETQ. The CDR3 is made up of 14 amino acids. CDR3 region: CASSLGQTGNTIYF. CDR3 in DNA: TGTGCCAGCAGCTTGGGACAGACTGGAAACACCATATATTTT.

This clonotype was seen ten or more times. V is TRBV18 and J is TRBJ2-3, with D unresolved. This CDR3 contains 15 residues. With 3 bases removed from V and 6 bases from J, the gap between germline ends came to 16 bases. Per the germline V gene, CDR1 is KGHSH and CDR2 is LQKENI. The chain's CDR3 is CASSPFLNPWDTQYF. The CDR3 bases are TGTGCCAGCTCACCCTTTCTTAACCCATGGGATACGCAGTATTTT.

This clonotype was detected a few times. This chain links TRBV4-2 with TRBJ2-4, with D possibly TRBD2 on 5 matching bases. There are 15 residues in the CDR3. Deletions cut 0 bases from V and 6 bases from J, with 12 bases between. Germline V gene sequence: CDR1 LGHNA, CDR2 YNFKEQ. CDR3 DNA: TGTGCCAGCAGCCAAGAGCAGCGGCTGAGAAACATTCAGTACTTC. Residues: CASSQEQRLRNIQYF.

The V call is TRBV5-6, the J call TRBJ2-2; TRBD1 aligns across 10 bases. The CDR3 consists of 15 residues. V was clipped by 3 bases and J by 6 bases; unmatched bases: 5. CDR1 and CDR2 from the germline V gene are SGHDT and YYEEEE. The CDR3 nucleotides are TGTGCCAGCAGCTCCGGGACAGGGGTCGCCGGGGAGCTGTTTTTT. Its translation is CASSSGTGVAGELFF. The full variable domain, completed using reference TRBV5-6 and TRBJ2-2, is DAGVTQSPTHLIKTRGQQVTLRCSPKSGHDTVSWYQQALGQGPQFIFQYYEEEERQRGNFPDRFSGHQFPNYSSELNVNALLLGDSALYLCASSSGTGVAGELFFGEGSRLTVL.

At least ten counts were recorded for this clonotype. The rearrangement joins TRBV6-1 to TRBJ2-7; TRBD2 is a possible D gene (6 bases). V lost 5 bases to trimming and J lost 6 bases, with 20 bases between them. This CDR3 is built from 15 residues. Germline V CDR1 and CDR2: MNHNS, SASEGT. CDR3 nucleotides: TGTGCCAGCAGTCGGCGGAGGGCTCAGACCCGCGAGCAGTACTTC. It is translated as CASSRRRAQTREQYF.

In this sample, this clonotype turned up many times. This chain links TRBV12-3 or TRBV12-4 with TRBJ2-7, with 9 bases lining up with TRBD1. CDR3 length: 14 residues. V shed 6 bases, J shed 2 bases, and the junction held 5 bases outside the gene matches. The CDR3 nucleotides are TGTGCCAGCAGGCGACAGGGGGACCCCTACGAGCAGTACTTC. Protein product: CASRRQGDPYEQYF.

This clonotype was counted at least ten times. The V gene is TRBV11-2, the J gene TRBJ2-7; 13 bases fit TRBD2. The CDR3 contains 16 residues. V lost 5 bases, J lost 5 bases, and 9 bases stayed unmatched. CDR1 SGHAT and CDR2 FQNNGV come from the germline V gene. Written as DNA, the CDR3 is TGTGCCAGCAGCCGCCAACTAGCGGGAGGGATCGACGAGCAGTACTTC. Its protein is CASSRQLAGGIDEQYF.

This clonotype was observed a few times. The chain recombines TRBV4-1 with TRBJ2-3; 7 nucleotides agree with TRBD2. Germline CDR1 MGHRA, CDR2 YSYEKL. CDR3 length: 15 residues. The V gene end was trimmed by 1 base and the J gene end by 2 bases; junction bases not matched to a gene: 3. CDR3 sequence (DNA): TGCGCCAGCAGCCAAGTAGCGGGCTCCACAGATACGCAGTATTTT. Residues: CASSQVAGSTDTQYF.

This clonotype has a count of ten or more. The chain combines TRBV11-2 with TRBJ1-4; no clear D. This CDR3 region has 16 residues. The germline V gene has CDR1 SGHAT and CDR2 FQNNGV. V was cut by 5 bases and J by 8 bases, with 21 bases left in between. The CDR3 here is CASSLHPDGYTEKLFF. Here the CDR3 DNA reads TGTGCCAGCAGCCTCCACCCCGACGGTTATACCGAAAAACTGTTTTTT.

This clonotype was seen ten or more times. The chain links TRBV5-1 to TRBJ2-7, with D hard to call. The CDR3 covers 10 residues. Germline assignment: CDR1 SGHRS and CDR2 YFSETQ. Trimming took off 9 bases at V and 2 bases at J, with 6 bases between the two ends. The CDR3 protein is CAIQPYEQYF. The CDR3, as DNA: TGCGCCATCCAACCCTACGAGCAGTACTTC.

This clonotype showed up many times. The rearrangement links TRBV10-3 to TRBJ1-1; no clear D. The CDR3 covers 14 residues. Per germline, CDR1 ENHRY and CDR2 SYGVKD. V was clipped by 0 bases and J by 4 bases, with 9 bases between them. The CDR3 spells CAISESEGSTEAFF. CDR3 nucleotide sequence: TGTGCCATCAGTGAGTCGGAAGGGAGCACTGAAGCTTTCTTT.

This clonotype was detected many times. This chain joins TRBV19 and TRBJ1-4; D not resolved. The V and J ends lost 3 bases and 5 bases respectively, with 10 bases between them. The CDR3 totals 14 residues. Germline values: CDR1 LNHDA, CDR2 SQIVND (reference sequence). The CDR3 reads CASSMLTRNEKLFF. As DNA, the CDR3 is TGTGCCAGTAGTATGCTTACGCGGAATGAAAAACTGTTTTTT. The full variable domain, completed using reference TRBV19 and TRBJ1-4, is DGGITQSPKYLFRKEGQNVTLSCEQNLNHDAMYWYRQDPGQGLRLIYYSQIVNDFQKGDIAEGYSVSREKKESFPLTVTSAQKNPTAFYLCASSMLTRNEKLFFGSGTQLSVL.

The sample holds many counts of this clonotype. The V and J genes are TRBV2 and TRBJ1-2; D unresolved. CDR1 and CDR2 from the germline V gene are SNHLY and FYNNEI. The germline V and J ends were trimmed by 3 bases and 5 bases, with 7 bases remaining between them. The CDR3 spans 12 residues. The CDR3, as DNA: TGTGCCAGCAGTGAGACCGATTATGGCTACACCTTC. It specifies CASSETDYGYTF.

In regard to this clonotype: This may stem from a read error, because a much larger clone lies one nucleotide away. This sequence joins TRBV11-2 and TRBJ2-3; no reliable D call. The V gene's germline CDR1 is SGHAT and CDR2 FQNNGV. This CDR3 region has 13 residues. CDR3 sequence: CASSRFGTDMQYF. CDR3 bases: TGTGCCAGCAGTAGATTCGGCACAGATATGCAGTATTTT.

There are many counts of this clonotype. The chain uses TRBV12-3 or TRBV12-4 and TRBJ2-3, with a possible D match to TRBD2 (6 bases). The CDR3 loop spans 16 amino acids. The ends were cut back, 4 bases at V and 2 bases at J, with 16 bases in the middle. Here the CDR3 reads CASSSRASENTDTQYF. As DNA, the CDR3 is TGTGCCAGCAGTTCCCGGGCTAGCGAGAACACAGATACGCAGTATTTT.